This is a list of T cell receptor beta chains from one sample in a study of blood T cell repertoires in COVID-19. Repertoires were generated with immunoSEQ multiplex PCR, while TCRdb's copy carries only in-frame clones and drops some. The data show some 210,000 clones, with about 86% seen just once and 8% to 9% held by the top ten. The sample was PBMCs or T cells enriched from blood (not recorded which). These receptors were collected from a woman aged 50 to 65 with acute COVID-19. Each CDR3 is given with its conserved first and last residue. D genes are given only for firm matches. Rows may omit the clone size; those that give it use once, few, many or a size class.

V gene	clone size	D gene	J gene	CDR3 protein	CDR3 DNA
TRBV1	-	-	TRBJ2-1	CTSSQGQGTYNEQFF	TGCACCAGCAGCCAAGGACAGGGGACCTACAATGAGCAGTTCTTC
TRBV7-6	-	-	TRBJ2-5	CASSLEVAGKTQYF	TGTGCCAGCAGCTTAGAAGTGGCGGGCAAGACCCAGTACTTC
TRBV13	-	TRBD1	TRBJ1-2	CASSSRQGRGYTF	TGTGCCAGCAGCTCCCGACAGGGGAGGGGCTACACCTTC
TRBV5-1	-	TRBD2	TRBJ2-7	CASSLDSSGVREQYF	TGCGCCAGCAGCTTGGATTCTAGCGGGGTCCGCGAGCAGTACTTC
TRBV9	-	-	TRBJ2-1	CASSPSAQHNEQFF	TGTGCCAGCAGCCCTAGCGCACAACACAATGAGCAGTTCTTC
TRBV10-2	-	-	TRBJ2-1	CASSLYNEQFF	TGCGCCAGCAGCCTCTACAATGAGCAGTTCTTC
TRBV4-1	-	-	TRBJ2-1	CASSQGYQGMLNEQFF	TGCGCCAGCAGCCAAGGCTATCAGGGGATGCTCAATGAGCAGTTCTTC
TRBV5-1	-	-	TRBJ1-6	CASSLGPVGRATERPLHF	TGCGCCAGCAGCTTGGGCCCCGTGGGGAGGGCCACCGAGAGGCCCCTCCACTTT
TRBV28	-	-	TRBJ2-7	CASMGPGVPYEQYF	TGTGCCAGCATGGGCCCGGGAGTGCCCTACGAGCAGTACTTC
TRBV9	-	-	TRBJ1-2	CASSKEQAGLGGYTF	TGTGCCAGCAGCAAAGAACAGGCAGGGCTGGGTGGCTACACCTTC
TRBV6-1	-	-	TRBJ2-2	CASSEVSFTGELFF	TGTGCCAGCAGTGAAGTGTCTTTCACCGGGGAGCTGTTTTTT
TRBV10-3	-	-	TRBJ1-2	CAISEMADYGYTF	TGTGCCATCAGTGAGATGGCAGATTATGGCTACACCTTC
TRBV11-3	-	TRBD1	TRBJ2-1	CASRYTTGVSYEQFF	TGTGCCAGCAGATATACGACAGGGGTAAGCTATGAGCAGTTCTTC
TRBV28	once	TRBD2	TRBJ2-3	CASSWGRAGGPQDTQYF	TGTGCCAGCAGTTGGGGCAGAGCGGGAGGGCCTCAAGATACGCAGTATTTT
TRBV4-3	few	-	TRBJ2-7	CASSQANGAVRYEQYF	TGCGCCAGCAGCCAAGCTAACGGAGCTGTTAGGTACGAGCAGTACTTC
TRBV6-5	-	-	TRBJ2-5	CASSRTGKETQYF	TGTGCCAGCAGCCGTACAGGGAAAGAGACCCAGTACTTC
TRBV7-2	few	TRBD2	TRBJ2-7	CASSLARTSAYEQYF	TGTGCCAGCAGCTTAGCCAGGACTAGCGCCTACGAGCAGTACTTC
TRBV27	-	TRBD1	TRBJ2-1	CASSSQHYRGGNEQFF	TGTGCCAGCAGTTCGCAACATTACAGGGGTGGCAATGAGCAGTTCTTC
TRBV5-1	-	TRBD1	TRBJ2-1	CASSETGGGYNEQFF	TGCGCCAGCAGCGAGACAGGGGGCGGCTACAATGAGCAGTTCTTC
TRBV3-1/TRBV3-2	-	-	TRBJ1-3	CASNGREYGNTIYF	TGTGCCAGCAATGGCAGGGAATACGGAAACACCATATATTTT
TRBV28	-	TRBD1	TRBJ2-6	CASSVGGPNSGANVLTF	TGTGCCAGCAGTGTAGGGGGCCCGAACTCTGGGGCCAACGTCCTGACTTTC
TRBV28	once	TRBD1	TRBJ1-1	CASDWTGQSTEAFF	TGTGCCAGCGACTGGACAGGGCAGAGCACTGAAGCTTTCTTT
TRBV18	-	TRBD1	TRBJ2-5	CASSAQGRETQYF	TGTGCCAGCTCAGCACAGGGGCGGGAGACCCAGTACTTC
TRBV28	-	TRBD1	TRBJ1-1	CASSLSTGGRTEAFF	TGTGCCAGCAGTTTGTCTACAGGGGGCCGGACTGAAGCTTTCTTT
TRBV9	-	-	TRBJ2-5	CASSVDKYQETQYF	TGTGCCAGCAGCGTAGACAAGTACCAAGAGACCCAGTACTTC
TRBV12-3/TRBV12-4	-	-	TRBJ2-3	CASRVTDTQYF	TGTGCCAGCCGGGTGACAGATACGCAGTATTTT
TRBV28	few	-	TRBJ1-6	CATTGVLSPLHF	TGTGCCACGACAGGAGTATTGTCACCCCTCCACTTT
TRBV9	-	-	TRBJ2-7	CASSVGGSPNYEQYF	TGTGCCAGCAGCGTAGGAGGGAGCCCAAACTACGAGCAGTACTTC
TRBV13	-	-	TRBJ1-4	CASSFTGNTDEKLFF	TGTGCCAGCAGCTTCACAGGGAATACGGATGAAAAACTGTTTTTT
TRBV5-4	-	-	TRBJ2-5	CASSLVGQPGQARETQYF	TGTGCCAGCAGCTTGGTCGGACAACCAGGTCAGGCCCGAGAGACCCAGTACTTC
TRBV11-2	once	-	TRBJ2-7	CASSFQGSYEQYF	TGTGCCAGCAGCTTTCAGGGATCCTACGAGCAGTACTTC
TRBV29-1	-	-	TRBJ1-1	CSVEEEAFF	TGCAGCGTTGAGGAGGAAGCTTTCTTT
TRBV7-6	once	TRBD1	TRBJ1-6	CASSWGQGSNSPLHF	TGTGCCAGCAGCTGGGGACAGGGAAGTAATTCACCCCTCCACTTT
TRBV5-1	-	-	TRBJ1-4	CASSLVGTGNEKLFF	TGCGCCAGCAGCTTGGTGGGGACTGGAAATGAAAAACTGTTTTTT
TRBV18	-	TRBD1	TRBJ1-2	CASSSTGQALYGYTF	TGTGCCAGCTCGTCAACGGGACAGGCCCTCTATGGCTACACCTTC
TRBV11-2	-	-	TRBJ2-7	CASSLTTGPYEQYF	TGTGCCAGCAGCTTAACCACAGGGCCCTACGAGCAGTACTTC
TRBV6-5	-	TRBD1	TRBJ2-2	CASSFYGTVSGELFF	TGTGCCAGCAGTTTTTACGGGACAGTCTCCGGGGAGCTGTTTTTT
TRBV19	-	-	TRBJ2-7	CASSIDRWGSEQYF	TGTGCCAGTAGTATAGATCGATGGGGCTCCGAGCAGTACTTC
TRBV25-1	-	TRBD1	TRBJ1-2	CASSAGQGYAANYGYTF	TGTGCCAGCAGTGCGGGACAGGGATATGCGGCTAACTATGGCTACACCTTC
TRBV13	-	-	TRBJ1-5	CASSTGGIRHQPQHF	TGTGCCAGCAGCACTGGGGGGATTCGGCATCAGCCCCAGCATTTT
TRBV7-2	once	-	TRBJ1-1	CASSTHLTGTEAFF	TGTGCCAGCAGCACCCACTTAACGGGCACTGAAGCTTTCTTT
TRBV6-6	-	-	TRBJ1-1	CASSRSGRAPNTEAFF	TGTGCCAGCAGCCGTTCGGGGAGGGCTCCGAACACTGAAGCTTTCTTT
TRBV6-2/TRBV6-3	-	-	TRBJ2-4	CASSYSIQATTNLAKNIQYF	TGTGCCAGCAGTTACTCGATACAGGCAACTACGAATCTTGCCAAAAACATTCAGTACTTC
TRBV9	once	-	TRBJ1-2	CASSVAQNYGYTF	TGTGCCAGCAGCGTCGCACAAAACTATGGCTACACCTTC
TRBV21-1	few	-	TRBJ2-7	CASSRNGNAGLADPTYEQYF	TGTGCCAGCAGTCGCAACGGGAACGCGGGACTAGCGGACCCTACCTACGAGCAGTACTTC
TRBV7-2	-	-	TRBJ1-2	CASSLVVVTGISGYTF	TGTGCCAGCAGCTTAGTCGTTGTCACAGGGATAAGCGGCTACACCTTC
TRBV28	-	-	TRBJ1-1	CASSRFEAFF	TGTGCCAGCAGTCGGTTTGAAGCTTTCTTT
TRBV28	once	TRBD2	TRBJ2-1	CASSLWASGRKNEQFF	TGTGCCAGCAGTTTATGGGCTAGCGGGAGGAAAAATGAGCAGTTCTTC
TRBV5-1	-	TRBD1	TRBJ2-3	CASSRGQGVRDTQYF	TGCGCCAGCAGCCGTGGACAGGGGGTGAGAGATACGCAGTATTTT
TRBV3-1/TRBV3-2	-	TRBD2	TRBJ2-5	CASSLGLAVQETQYF	TGTGCCAGCAGCTTGGGACTAGCGGTCCAGGAGACCCAGTACTTC
TRBV19	-	-	TRBJ1-2	CASSIRSTSNYGYTF	TGTGCCAGTAGTATTAGGTCGACATCGAACTATGGCTACACCTTC
TRBV28	-	TRBD1	TRBJ1-2	CASSTYQGAALYGYTF	TGTGCCAGCAGCACCTACCAGGGGGCGGCCCTCTATGGCTACACCTTC